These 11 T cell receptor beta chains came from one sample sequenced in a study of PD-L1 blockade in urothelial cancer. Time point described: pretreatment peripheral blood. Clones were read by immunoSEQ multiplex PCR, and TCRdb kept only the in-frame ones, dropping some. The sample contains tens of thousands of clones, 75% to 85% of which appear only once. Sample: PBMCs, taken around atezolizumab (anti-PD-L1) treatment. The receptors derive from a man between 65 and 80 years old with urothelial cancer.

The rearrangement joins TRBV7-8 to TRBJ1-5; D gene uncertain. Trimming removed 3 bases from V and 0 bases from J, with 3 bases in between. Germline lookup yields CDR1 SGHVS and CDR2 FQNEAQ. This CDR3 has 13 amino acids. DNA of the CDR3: TGTGCCAGCAGCTTGAGTAGCAATCAGCCCCAGCATTTT. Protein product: CASSLSSNQPQHF.

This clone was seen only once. In DNA form, the CDR3 reads TGCGCCAGCAGCCAATTGGGGAGCGAGCAGTACTTC. This encodes CASSQLGSEQYF. The chain recombines TRBV4-3 with TRBJ2-7; tentative D call: TRBD2 (5 bases). Trimming left V 2 bases short and J 6 bases short, with 8 bases between. CDR3 length: 12 amino acids. The germline V gene encodes CDR1 LGHNA and CDR2 YSLEER.

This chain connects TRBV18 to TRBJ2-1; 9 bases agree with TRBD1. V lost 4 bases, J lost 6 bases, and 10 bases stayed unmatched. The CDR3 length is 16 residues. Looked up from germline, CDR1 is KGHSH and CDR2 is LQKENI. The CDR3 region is CASSRTGDRQSNEQFF. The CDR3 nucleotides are TGTGCCAGCTCACGGACAGGGGACCGTCAGTCCAATGAGCAGTTCTTC. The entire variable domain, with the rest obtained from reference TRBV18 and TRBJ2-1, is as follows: NAGVMQNPRHLVRRRGQEARLRCSPMKGHSHVYWYRQLPEEGLKFMVYLQKENIIDESGMPKERFSAEFPKEGPSILRIQQVVRGDSAAYFCASSRTGDRQSNEQFFGPGTRLTVL.

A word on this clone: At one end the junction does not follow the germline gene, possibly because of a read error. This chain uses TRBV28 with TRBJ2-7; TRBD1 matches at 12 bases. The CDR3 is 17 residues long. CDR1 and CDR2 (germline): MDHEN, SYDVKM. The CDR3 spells CASSSRDRGRVTYEQYF. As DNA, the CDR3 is TGTGCCAGCAGTTCCCGGGACAGGGGGCGCGTCACCTACGAGCAATACTTC.

This CDR3 reads CASSDEGGDTQYF. CDR3 in DNA: TGTGCCAGCAGTGACGAGGGTGGAGATACGCAGTATTTT. This chain joins TRBV6-4 and TRBJ2-3, with a tentative D call TRBD2 (5 bases). The CDR3 extends over 13 amino acids. V shed 2 bases and J shed 5 bases, with 8 bases lying between them. Germline loops: CDR1 MRHNA, CDR2 SNTAGT.

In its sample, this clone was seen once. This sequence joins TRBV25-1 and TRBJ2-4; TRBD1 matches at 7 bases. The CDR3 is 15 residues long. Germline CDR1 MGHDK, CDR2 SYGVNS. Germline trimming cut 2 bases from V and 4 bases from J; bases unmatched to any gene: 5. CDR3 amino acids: CASSETRDSKNIQYF. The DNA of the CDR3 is TGTGCCAGCAGTGAAACCCGGGACAGTAAAAACATTCAGTACTTC.

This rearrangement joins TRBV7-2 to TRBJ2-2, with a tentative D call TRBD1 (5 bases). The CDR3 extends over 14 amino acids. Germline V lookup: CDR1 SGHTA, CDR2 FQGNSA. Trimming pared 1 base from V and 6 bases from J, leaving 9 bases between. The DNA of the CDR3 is TGTGCCAGCAGCTTAGGGCAGGGCGCCGGGGAGCTGTTTTTT. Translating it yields CASSLGQGAGELFF. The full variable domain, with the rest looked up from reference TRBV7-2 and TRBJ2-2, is GAGVSQSPSNKVTEKGKDVELRCDPISGHTALYWYRQSLGQGLEFLIYFQGNSAPDKSGLPSDRFSAERTGGSVSTLTIQRTQQEDSAVYLCASSLGQGAGELFFGEGSRLTVL.

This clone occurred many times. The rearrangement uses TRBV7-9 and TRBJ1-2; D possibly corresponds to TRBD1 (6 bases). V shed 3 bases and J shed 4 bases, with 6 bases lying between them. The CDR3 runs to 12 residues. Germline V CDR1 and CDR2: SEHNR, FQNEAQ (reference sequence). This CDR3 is CASSLDSYGYTF. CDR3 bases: TGTGCCAGCAGCTTGGACAGCTATGGCTACACCTTC.

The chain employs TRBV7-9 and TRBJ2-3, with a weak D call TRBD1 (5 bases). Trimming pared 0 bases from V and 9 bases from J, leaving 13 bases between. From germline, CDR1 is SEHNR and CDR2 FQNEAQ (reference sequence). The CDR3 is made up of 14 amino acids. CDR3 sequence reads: CASSLAQGPGTQYF. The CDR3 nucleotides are TGTGCCAGCAGCTTAGCCCAGGGCCCAGGGACGCAGTATTTT.

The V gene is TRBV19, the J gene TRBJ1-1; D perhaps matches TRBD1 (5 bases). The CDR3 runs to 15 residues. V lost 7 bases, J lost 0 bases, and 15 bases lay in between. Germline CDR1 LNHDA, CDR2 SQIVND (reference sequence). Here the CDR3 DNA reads TGTGCCAGTAACCCTTCGACAGCCATGAACACTGAAGCTTTCTTT. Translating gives CASNPSTAMNTEAFF.

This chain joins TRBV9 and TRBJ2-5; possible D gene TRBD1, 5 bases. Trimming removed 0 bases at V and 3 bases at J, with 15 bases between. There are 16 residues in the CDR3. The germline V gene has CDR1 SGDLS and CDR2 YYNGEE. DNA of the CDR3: TGTGCCAGCAGCGTAGCTCAGGGAACGGTTGAAGAGACCCAGTACTTC. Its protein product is CASSVAQGTVEETQYF.